This is a list of T cell receptor beta chains from one sample in a study of response to subunit inactivated influenza vaccine. TCRdb itself ran the RT-PCR reads through MiXCR, one entry per CDR3 protein. Of hundreds of thousands of distinct CDR3 sequences detected, under 9% appear once; the ten largest clones hold over 10%. The specimen comprised PBMCs from blood, sampled roughly 24 months after vaccination. These receptor sequences come from a man aged 50 to 75 who received an inactivated influenza vaccine. Each CDR3 is given without its conserved first and last residue. Expanded clones are given a class, and other clones once, few, many or no size at all.

>TRBV28|many
ASSLGGQGAGEQY
>TRBV7-2|few
ASSLLREPYNEQF
>TRBV6-1|.
ATLGGAGDKNIQY
>TRBV18|.
ASSPLTSGTSDTQY
>TRBV4-2|many
ASSQGGTGRNTIY
>TRBV6-5|few
ASSYSMRALGRWGYEQY
>TRBV4-3|.
ASSQDLGGTNIQY
>TRBV28|few
ASRPLKGVETQY
>TRBV20-1|few
SARKLAGAYMGEQY
>TRBV2|.
ASSETRGGQPQH
>TRBV6-1|.
ASSAPGRWENTEAF
>TRBV12-3/TRBV12-4|many
ASSRGGSTDTQY
>TRBV7-6|.
ASSFGRPGNGELF
>TRBV28|few
ASSFIGGRSSYEQY
>TRBV7-2|.
ASSLTRDRGAF
>TRBV20-1|few
SAILDISNQPQH
>TRBV5-1|.
ASTNSGQGAIEQY
>TRBV6-2/TRBV6-3|many
ASREISSSYEQY
>TRBV7-9|many
ASTTTGSGNTIY
>TRBV29-1|.
SVDDRGPNQPQH
>TRBV28|many
ASSLSHGWGYTDTQY
>TRBV20-1|few
SAITSGTSSFEQY
>TRBV20-1|few
SAQYGQGTGKETQY
>TRBV3-1|few
ASSNYGNTEAF
>TRBV6-2/TRBV6-3|many
ASSSGGAGTGELF
>TRBV5-5|.
ASSQRTGSHEQY
>TRBV12-3/TRBV12-4|.
ASSPGSPNQPQH
>TRBV20-1|.
SALRGLTGNIQY
>TRBV10-3|.
AISELAGGGELF